The rows below give T cell receptor beta chains drawn from one sample of a study of blood T cells in healthy people across ages. Each CDR3 protein is one row after TCRdb ran MiXCR on the 5' RACE reads. In the table there are 2 million or so distinct CDR3 sequences, less than 50% of which are singletons. What was sequenced was blood. The receptors stem from a woman aged 40 to 50 in good health. Both conserved end residues are part of each CDR3. The D gene is left open where the match is weak. The size field is filled for only some rows; it gives once, few, many or a size class.

size: .; V: TRBV5-6; J: TRBJ2-2; D: TRBD1; CDR3: CASRLDRGWTGELFF; DNA: TGTGCCAGCAGACTCGACAGGGGATGGACCGGGGAGCTGTTTTTT
size: .; V: TRBV28; J: TRBJ2-5; D: TRBD1; CDR3: CASSSIWDRGYNEQYF; DNA: TGTGCCAGCAGTTCCATATGGGACAGGGGCTACAATGAGCAGTACTTC
size: .; V: TRBV6-2/TRBV6-3; J: TRBJ2-5; D: .; CDR3: CASSYSDVGTQYF; DNA: TGTGCCAGCAGTTATTCTGATGTCGGGACCCAGTACTTC
size: few; V: TRBV18; J: TRBJ2-7; D: TRBD1; CDR3: CASSPWDRGLRQYF; DNA: TGTGCCAGCTCACCATGGGACAGGGGGCTTCGGCAGTACTTC
size: .; V: TRBV18; J: TRBJ1-1; D: .; CDR3: CASSILRGEDTEAFF; DNA: TGTGCCAGCTCGATCCTTCGAGGGGAGGACACTGAAGCTTTCTTT
size: .; V: TRBV10-2; J: TRBJ2-1; D: .; CDR3: CASSDYGGTYNEQFF; DNA: TGCGCCAGCAGTGACTACGGGGGGACATACAATGAGCAGTTCTTC
size: .; V: TRBV4-3; J: TRBJ1-1; D: .; CDR3: CASSQVGGLNTEAFF; DNA: TGCGCCAGCAGCCAAGTCGGGGGCTTAAACACTGAAGCTTTCTTT
size: .; V: TRBV18; J: TRBJ2-3; D: .; CDR3: CASSPPNLNTDTQYF; DNA: TGTGCCAGCTCACCACCGAACCTAAACACAGATACGCAGTATTTT
size: .; V: TRBV5-4; J: TRBJ2-3; D: .; CDR3: CASSLEAGRGTDTQYF; DNA: TGTGCCAGCAGCTTGGAGGCAGGGAGGGGGACAGATACGCAGTATTTT
size: .; V: TRBV6-6; J: TRBJ2-7; D: TRBD1; CDR3: CASSPRGLEPYEQYF; DNA: TGTGCCAGCAGTCCCAGGGGGCTCGAACCCTACGAGCAGTACTTC
size: few; V: TRBV28; J: TRBJ2-7; D: .; CDR3: CASSLWEGPSYEQYF; DNA: TGTGCCAGCAGTTTATGGGAGGGCCCGTCCTACGAGCAGTACTTC
size: few; V: TRBV7-9; J: TRBJ2-4; D: TRBD1; CDR3: CASSSRDRNIQYF; DNA: TGTGCCAGCAGCTCCCGGGACAGAAACATTCAGTACTTC
size: .; V: TRBV27; J: TRBJ1-2; D: TRBD1; CDR3: CASSSTGGGYTF; DNA: TGTGCCAGCAGCTCGACAGGGGGGGGCTACACCTTC
size: .; V: TRBV6-1; J: TRBJ1-6; D: TRBD1; CDR3: CASSSGTGVLRVDSPLHF; DNA: TGTGCCAGCAGCTCCGGGACAGGGGTTCTAAGGGTGGATTCACCCCTCCACTTT
size: .; V: TRBV28; J: TRBJ2-3; D: .; CDR3: CASSLRARGADTQYF; DNA: TGTGCCAGCAGTTTAAGGGCCAGGGGTGCAGATACGCAGTATTTT
size: few; V: TRBV12-3/TRBV12-4; J: TRBJ2-5; D: .; CDR3: CASSFFAGGSQSETQYF; DNA: TGTGCCAGCAGTTTTTTTGCAGGGGGGTCACAAAGTGAGACCCAGTACTTC
size: .; V: TRBV6-2/TRBV6-3; J: TRBJ2-1; D: .; CDR3: CASKGPADEQFF; DNA: TGTGCCAGCAAGGGGCCGGCGGATGAGCAGTTCTTC
size: .; V: TRBV20-1; J: TRBJ2-5; D: .; CDR3: CSADQGLGRGTQYF; DNA: TGCAGTGCAGACCAGGGGCTCGGCAGGGGGACCCAGTACTTC
size: many; V: TRBV7-2; J: TRBJ2-3; D: .; CDR3: CASSLYQDTQYF; DNA: TGTGCCAGCAGTTTATATCAGGATACGCAGTATTTT
size: .; V: TRBV6-2/TRBV6-3; J: TRBJ2-3; D: .; CDR3: CASSYPRPSVANTDTQYF; DNA: TGTGCCAGCAGTTACCCACGCCCATCGGTGGCTAACACAGATACGCAGTATTTT
size: once; V: TRBV6-5; J: TRBJ2-3; D: .; CDR3: CASSILVGAGDTQYF; DNA: TGTGCCAGCAGTATATTAGTTGGAGCCGGAGATACGCAGTATTTT
size: .; V: TRBV28; J: TRBJ1-4; D: TRBD1; CDR3: CASSYQGQGAWAEKLFF; DNA: TGTGCCAGCAGTTACCAGGGACAGGGGGCATGGGCTGAAAAACTGTTTTTT
size: few; V: TRBV29-1; J: TRBJ2-1; D: .; CDR3: CSVPLMGHESYNEQFF; DNA: TGCAGCGTCCCCCTTATGGGACACGAGAGTTACAATGAGCAGTTCTTC
size: few; V: TRBV12-3/TRBV12-4; J: TRBJ2-3; D: TRBD2; CDR3: CASSLVSGVSTDTQYF; DNA: TGTGCCAGCAGTTTGGTTAGCGGGGTAAGCACAGATACGCAGTATTTT
size: few; V: TRBV6-5; J: TRBJ2-5; D: TRBD1; CDR3: CASSYGQGRMKTQYF; DNA: TGTGCCAGCAGTTATGGACAGGGGAGAATGAAGACCCAGTACTTC
size: .; V: TRBV7-9; J: TRBJ2-7; D: .; CDR3: CASSLARSYEQNF; DNA: TGTGCCAGCAGCTTAGCCCGGTCCTACGAGCAGAACTTC